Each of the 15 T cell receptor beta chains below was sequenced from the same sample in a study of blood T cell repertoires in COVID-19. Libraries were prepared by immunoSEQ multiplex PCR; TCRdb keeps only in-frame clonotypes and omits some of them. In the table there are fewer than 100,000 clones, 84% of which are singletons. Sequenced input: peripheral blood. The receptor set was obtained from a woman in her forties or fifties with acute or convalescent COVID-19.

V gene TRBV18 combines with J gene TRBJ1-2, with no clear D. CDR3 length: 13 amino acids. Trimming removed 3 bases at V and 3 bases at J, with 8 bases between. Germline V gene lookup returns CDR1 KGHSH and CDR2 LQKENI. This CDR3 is CASSPQRYYGYTF. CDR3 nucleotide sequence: TGTGCCAGCTCACCTCAGCGATACTATGGCTACACCTTC.

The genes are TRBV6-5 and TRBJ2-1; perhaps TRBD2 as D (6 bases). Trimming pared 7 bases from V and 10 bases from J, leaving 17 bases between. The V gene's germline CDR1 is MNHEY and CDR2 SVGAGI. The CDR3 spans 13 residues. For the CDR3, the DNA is TGTGCCAGCATTAGGGACTGGCTCGAGGAGCAGTTCTTC. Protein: CASIRDWLEEQFF.

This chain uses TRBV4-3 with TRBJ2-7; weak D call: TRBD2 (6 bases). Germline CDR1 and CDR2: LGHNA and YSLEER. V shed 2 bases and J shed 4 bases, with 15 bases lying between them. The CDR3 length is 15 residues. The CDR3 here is CASSQSSGVIYEQYF. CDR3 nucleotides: TGCGCCAGCAGCCAATCCTCGGGAGTAATTTACGAGCAGTACTTC.

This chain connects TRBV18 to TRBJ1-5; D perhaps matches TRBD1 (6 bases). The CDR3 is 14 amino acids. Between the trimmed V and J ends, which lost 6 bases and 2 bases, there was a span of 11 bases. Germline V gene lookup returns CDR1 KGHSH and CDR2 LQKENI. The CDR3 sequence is CASSTGLGNQPQHF. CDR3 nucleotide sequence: TGTGCCAGCTCTACAGGGCTGGGCAATCAGCCCCAGCATTTT.

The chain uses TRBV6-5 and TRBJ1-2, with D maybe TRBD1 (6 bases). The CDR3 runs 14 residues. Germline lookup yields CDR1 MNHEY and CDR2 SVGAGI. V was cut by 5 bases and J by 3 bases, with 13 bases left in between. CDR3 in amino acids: CASSPAGGDYGYTF. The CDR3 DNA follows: TGTGCCAGCAGTCCCGCGGGGGGCGACTATGGCTACACCTTC.

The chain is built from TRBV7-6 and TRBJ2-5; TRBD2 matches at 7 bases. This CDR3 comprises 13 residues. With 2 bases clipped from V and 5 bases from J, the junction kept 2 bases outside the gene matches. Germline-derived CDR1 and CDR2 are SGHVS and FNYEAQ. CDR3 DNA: TGTGCCAGCAGCTTAAGCGGGATGGAGACCCAGTACTTC. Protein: CASSLSGMETQYF.

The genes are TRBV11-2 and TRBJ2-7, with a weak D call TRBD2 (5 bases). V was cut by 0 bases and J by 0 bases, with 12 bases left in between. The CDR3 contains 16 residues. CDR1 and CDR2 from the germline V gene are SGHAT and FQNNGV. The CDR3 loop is CASSLEGGSSSYEQYF. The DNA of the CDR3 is TGTGCCAGCAGCTTAGAGGGCGGGTCCAGCTCCTACGAGCAGTACTTC.

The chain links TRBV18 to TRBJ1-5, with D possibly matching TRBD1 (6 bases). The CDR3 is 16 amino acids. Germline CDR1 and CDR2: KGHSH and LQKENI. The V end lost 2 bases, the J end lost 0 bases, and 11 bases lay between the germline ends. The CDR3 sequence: CASSPATGFSNQPQHF. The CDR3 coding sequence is TGTGCCAGCTCACCAGCGACAGGATTTAGCAATCAGCCCCAGCATTTT.

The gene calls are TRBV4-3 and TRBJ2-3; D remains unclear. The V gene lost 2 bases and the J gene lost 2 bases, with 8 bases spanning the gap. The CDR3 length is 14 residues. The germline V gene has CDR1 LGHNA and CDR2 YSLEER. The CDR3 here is CASSQNPYTDTQYF. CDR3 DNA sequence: TGCGCCAGCAGCCAAAATCCTTACACAGATACGCAGTATTTT.

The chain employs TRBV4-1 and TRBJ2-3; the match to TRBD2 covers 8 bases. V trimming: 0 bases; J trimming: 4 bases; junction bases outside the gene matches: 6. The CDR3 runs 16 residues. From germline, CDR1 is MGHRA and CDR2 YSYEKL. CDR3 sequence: CASSQDGAGVADTQYF. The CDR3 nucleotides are TGCGCCAGCAGCCAAGATGGAGCGGGAGTGGCAGATACGCAGTATTTT.

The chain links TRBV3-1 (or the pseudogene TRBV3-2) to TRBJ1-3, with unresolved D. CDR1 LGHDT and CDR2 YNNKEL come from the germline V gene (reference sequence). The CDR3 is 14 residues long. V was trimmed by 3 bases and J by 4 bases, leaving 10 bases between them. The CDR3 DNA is TGTGCCAGCAGCCAGGCCCCGATAGGAAACACCATATATTTT. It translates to CASSQAPIGNTIYF.

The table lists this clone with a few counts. CDR3 DNA: TGTGCCAGCAGTTTGTTAAAGGGGACTAGCGGGAGGGGGAACATTCAGTACTTC. Its translation is CASSLLKGTSGRGNIQYF. The V call is TRBV28, the J call TRBJ2-4; 16 positions match TRBD2. Germline assignment: CDR1 MDHEN and CDR2 SYDVKM. V shed 3 bases and J 7 bases; nucleotides not matched to a gene: 9. The length of the CDR3 is 18 residues. The whole variable domain, filled in from reference TRBV28 and TRBJ2-4, reads DVKVTQSSRYLVKRTGEKVFLECVQDMDHENMFWYRQDPGLGLRLIYFSYDVKMKEKGDIPEGYSVSREKKERFSLILESASTNQTSMYLCASSLLKGTSGRGNIQYFGAGTRLSVL.

The CDR3 DNA reads TGTGCCAGCAGCGTAGGGTCAGGTGGCACTGAAGCTTTCTTT. It yields the protein CASSVGSGGTEAFF. The chain carries TRBV9 and TRBJ1-1; D uncertain. V lost 0 bases and J lost 4, with 10 bases in between. CDR1 and CDR2 from the germline V gene are SGDLS and YYNGEE. The CDR3 length is 14 residues.

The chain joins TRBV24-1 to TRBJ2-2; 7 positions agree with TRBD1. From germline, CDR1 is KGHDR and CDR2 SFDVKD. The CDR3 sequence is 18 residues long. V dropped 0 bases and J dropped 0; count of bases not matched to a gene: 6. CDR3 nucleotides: TGTGCCACCAGTGATTTGCGCCTAGGACAGGCGAACACCGGGGAGCTGTTTTTT. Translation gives CATSDLRLGQANTGELFF.

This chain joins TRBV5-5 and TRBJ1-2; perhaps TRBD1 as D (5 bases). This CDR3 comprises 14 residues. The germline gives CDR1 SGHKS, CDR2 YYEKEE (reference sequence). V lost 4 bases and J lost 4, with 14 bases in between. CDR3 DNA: TGTGCCAGCAGCCCGGAACAGGCATCCTATGGCTACACCTTC. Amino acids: CASSPEQASYGYTF.